These 16 T cell receptor beta chains were all obtained from the same sample, sequenced in a study of blood T cell repertoires in COVID-19 (TCRdb year 2020). Receptor libraries were prepared by the immunoSEQ multiplex PCR assay. As stored in TCRdb, this immuneACCESS dataset retains in-frame rearrangements with V and J assigned. A fraction of the clones does not appear; measured against another copy, unresolved V genes explain less than half of the discrepancy, and the remainder lacks a known reason. This sample holds around 78,000 clones; around 89% were observed only once. Less than 1.5% of the sample belongs to the ten largest clones. The sample taken for sequencing was PBMCs or T cells enriched from blood (not recorded which). The receptors shown here come from a woman between 50 and 59 years old with acute COVID-19.

This chain links TRBV5-8 with TRBJ2-1; D is ambiguous. Trimming stripped 3 bases from V and 8 bases from J, with 6 bases between. The CDR3 consists of 11 residues. Germline V lookup: CDR1 SGHTS, CDR2 YDEGEE. Here the CDR3 reads CASSSRDEQFF. DNA of the CDR3: TGTGCCAGCAGCTCACGCGATGAGCAGTTCTTC.

The chain is built from TRBV10-3 and TRBJ2-1, with 14 bases that match TRBD2. The CDR3 contains 14 residues. V lost 7 bases and J lost 8; bases outside the gene matches: 4. The germline CDR1 and CDR2 sequences are ENHRY and SYGVKD. CDR3 sequence: CAITGTSGSYEQFF. The CDR3 DNA is TGTGCCATCACCGGGACTAGCGGGAGCTATGAGCAGTTCTTC.

The V call is TRBV25-1, the J call TRBJ2-1, with 7 bases aligning to TRBD1. This CDR3 comprises 16 residues. CDR1 MGHDK and CDR2 SYGVNS come from the germline V gene. V trimming: 3 bases; J trimming: 2 bases; junction bases outside the gene matches: 7. DNA of the CDR3: TGTGCCAGCAGTGAGGGGGTCAGGGGGACCTACAATGAGCAGTTCTTC. It codes for CASSEGVRGTYNEQFF. Using reference TRBV25-1 and TRBJ2-1 for the parts outside the CDR3, the full variable domain is EADIYQTPRYLVIGTGKKITLECSQTMGHDKMYWYQQDPGMELHLIHYSYGVNSTEKGDLSSESTVSRIRTEHFPLTLESARPSHTSQYLCASSEGVRGTYNEQFFGPGTRLTVL.

The chain has TRBV5-1 and TRBJ2-7; 8 bases are shared with TRBD1. The length of the CDR3 is 14 residues. J was trimmed by 3 bases and V by 6 bases; bases with no gene match: 8. Germline-derived CDR1 and CDR2 are SGHRS and YFSETQ. CDR3 in DNA: TGCGCCAGCACGAAGGCTACAGGGGGCTACGAGCAGTACTTC. Translating it yields CASTKATGGYEQYF.

The chain combines TRBV2 with TRBJ1-5; 9 bases align to TRBD1. In germline, CDR1 is SNHLY, CDR2 FYNNEI. This CDR3 has 15 amino acids. The trim removed 3 bases at V and 8 bases at J, leaving 8 bases unmatched. CDR3 bases: TGTGCCAGCAGTGACCGACAGGGGGGCGTAGAGCCCCAGCATTTT. Amino acids: CASSDRQGGVEPQHF.

The J gene is TRBJ2-7, the V gene TRBV18; 8 bases agree with TRBD1. Germline values: CDR1 KGHSH, CDR2 LQKENI. The length of the CDR3 is 15 residues. With 5 bases clipped from V and 5 bases from J, the junction kept 11 bases outside the gene matches. CDR3 amino acids: CASSGRQGMTDEQYF. The CDR3 nucleotides read TGTGCCAGCTCAGGTCGACAGGGGATGACGGACGAGCAGTACTTC.

V is TRBV2 and J is TRBJ2-3; the match to TRBD1 covers 7 bases. This CDR3 region has 16 residues. CDR1 and CDR2 (germline): SNHLY, FYNNEI. V shed 2 bases, J shed 4 bases, and the junction held 9 bases outside the gene matches. The CDR3 nucleotides read TGTGCCAGCAGTGAATGGGTAGGGGGCAGGGCAGATACGCAGTATTTT. It encodes CASSEWVGGRADTQYF.

The chain recombines TRBV7-9 with TRBJ2-1; the D is unclear. The germline V gene encodes CDR1 SEHNR and CDR2 FQNEAQ (reference sequence). V gave up 2 bases and J gave up 0 bases, with 5 bases separating them. The CDR3 consists of 14 residues. CDR3 sequence (DNA): TGTGCCAGCAGCTTAATCTACTCCTACAATGAGCAGTTCTTC. It is translated as CASSLIYSYNEQFF. Complete variable domain (other parts from reference TRBV7-9 and TRBJ2-1): DTGVSQNPRHKITKRGQNVTFRCDPISEHNRLYWYRQTLGQGPEFLTYFQNEAQLEKSRLLSDRFSAERPKGSFSTLEIQRTEQGDSAMYLCASSLIYSYNEQFFGPGTRLTVL.

The chain has TRBV6-2 or TRBV6-3 and TRBJ2-1; 9 bases fit TRBD2. V lost 5 bases to trimming and J lost 10 bases; unmatched junction nucleotides: 12. There are 15 residues in the CDR3. Germline V gene data show CDR1 as MNHEY and CDR2 as SVGEGT. The CDR3 spells CASSKPTSGPWEQFF. The CDR3 DNA follows: TGTGCCAGCAGTAAACCGACTAGCGGACCCTGGGAGCAGTTCTTC.

The rearrangement uses TRBV4-1 and TRBJ1-2, with 7 bases matching TRBD1. Losses at the gene ends were 2 bases for V and 5 bases for J; bases not matched to a gene: 8. The germline gives CDR1 MGHRA, CDR2 YSYEKL. The CDR3 covers 15 residues. For the CDR3, the DNA is TGCGCCAGCAGCCAAATGGACAGGAACGTTTATGGCTACACCTTC. Its protein is CASSQMDRNVYGYTF.

CDR3 nucleotide sequence: TGCGCCAGCAGCACCGGGACTAGCGGCCTCACAGATACGCAGTATTTT. This codes for CASSTGTSGLTDTQYF. The chain employs TRBV5-1 and TRBJ2-3, with 11 bases fitting TRBD2. The junction had 6 bases not matched to a gene; V was cut back by 4 bases and J by 2 bases. Germline loops: CDR1 SGHRS, CDR2 YFSETQ. CDR3 length: 16 amino acids.

CDR3 sequence reads: CASSPYQETQYF. The CDR3 region has the DNA TGTGCCAGCAGCCCGTACCAAGAGACCCAGTACTTC. The chain combines TRBV7-2 with TRBJ2-5; the D is unclear. Trimming shortened V by 5 bases and J by 0 bases, and 4 bases separated the two germline ends. Germline V gene lookup returns CDR1 SGHTA and CDR2 FQGNSA. The CDR3 is made up of 12 amino acids.

V usage is TRBV5-1 and J usage is TRBJ1-1, with 7 bases aligning to TRBD1. This CDR3 region has 15 residues. From germline, CDR1 is SGHRS and CDR2 YFSETQ. Trimming at V came to 2 bases and at J to 5 bases, leaving 9 bases not matched to a gene. Here the CDR3 DNA reads TGCGCCAGCAGCTTTGACAGGGTCGGGGTGACTGAAGCTTTCTTT. This gives the protein CASSFDRVGVTEAFF.

The gene calls are TRBV24-1 and TRBJ2-3; 7 positions match TRBD1. CDR1 KGHDR and CDR2 SFDVKD come from the germline V gene. This CDR3 spans 16 amino acids. V lost 2 bases and J lost 4; bases outside the gene matches: 8. Here the CDR3 DNA reads TGTGCCACCAGTGATTACATGACAGGGCTGGCAGATACGCAGTATTTT. This translates into CATSDYMTGLADTQYF.

The chain is built from TRBV24-1 and TRBJ2-2; 10 bases are a match to TRBD2. The CDR3 length is 15 residues. Germline trimming cut 3 bases from V and 6 bases from J; bases unmatched to any gene: 3. The germline V gene encodes CDR1 KGHDR and CDR2 SFDVKD. The CDR3 DNA reads as TGTGCCACCAGTGATCCTAGCGGGAGCGCCGGGGAGCTGTTTTTT. Its translation: CATSDPSGSAGELFF.

The gene calls are TRBV3-1 (or the pseudogene TRBV3-2) and TRBJ2-2; D unclear. This CDR3 has 12 amino acids. V was pared by 4 bases and J by 6 bases, with 6 bases between. Germline loops: CDR1 LGHDT, CDR2 YNNKEL (reference sequence). The CDR3 DNA sequence: TGTGCCAGCAGCCCTAGGCCCGGGGAGCTGTTTTTT. Translated, it gives CASSPRPGELFF.